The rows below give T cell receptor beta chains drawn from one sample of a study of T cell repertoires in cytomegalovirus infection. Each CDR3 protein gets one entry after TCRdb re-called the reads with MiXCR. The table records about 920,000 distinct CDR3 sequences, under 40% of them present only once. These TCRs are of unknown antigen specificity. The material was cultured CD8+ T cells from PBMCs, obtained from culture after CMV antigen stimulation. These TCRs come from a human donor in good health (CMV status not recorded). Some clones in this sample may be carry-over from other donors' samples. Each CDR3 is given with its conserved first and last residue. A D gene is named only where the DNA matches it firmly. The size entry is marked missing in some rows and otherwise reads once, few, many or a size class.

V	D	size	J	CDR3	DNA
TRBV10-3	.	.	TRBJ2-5	CAISGGAEDFQETQYF	TGTGCCATCAGTGGGGGGGCGGAAGACTTCCAAGAGACCCAGTACTTC
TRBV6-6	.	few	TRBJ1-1	CASSYVLDTEAFF	TGTGCCAGCAGTTATGTCTTGGACACTGAAGCTTTCTTT
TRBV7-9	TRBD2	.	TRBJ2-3	CASSHSGGVTDTQYF	TGTGCCAGCAGCCACAGCGGGGGGGTCACAGATACGCAGTATTTT
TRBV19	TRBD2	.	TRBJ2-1	CASSRLAGGFSYNEQFF	TGTGCCAGTAGCCGACTAGCGGGGGGATTCTCCTACAATGAGCAGTTCTTC
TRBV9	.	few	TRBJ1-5	CASSVGGYSNQPQHF	TGTGCCAGCAGCGTAGGGGGGTATAGCAATCAGCCCCAGCATTTT
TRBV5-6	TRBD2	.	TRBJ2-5	CASSLVERGPWETQYF	TGTGCCAGCAGCTTGGTGGAGCGGGGCCCCTGGGAGACCCAGTACTTC
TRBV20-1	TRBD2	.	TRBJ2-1	CSARDPSGNEQFF	TGCAGTGCTAGAGATCCTAGCGGGAATGAGCAGTTCTTC
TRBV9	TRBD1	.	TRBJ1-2	CASSVVGTALVGGYTF	TGTGCCAGCAGCGTAGTTGGGACAGCCCTTGTTGGTGGCTACACCTTC
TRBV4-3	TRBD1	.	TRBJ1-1	CASSQGDRMNTEAFF	TGCGCCAGCAGCCAAGGGGACAGGATGAACACTGAAGCTTTCTTT
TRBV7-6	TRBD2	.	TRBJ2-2	CASSTGLADPGELFF	TGTGCCAGCAGCACGGGACTAGCGGATCCCGGGGAGCTGTTTTTT
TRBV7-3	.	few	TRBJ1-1	CASSPPGREAFF	TGTGCCAGCAGCCCGCCGGGACGGGAAGCTTTCTTT
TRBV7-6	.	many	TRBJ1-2	CASSLVAPKEGYTF	TGTGCCAGCAGCTTAGTGGCTCCCAAGGAGGGCTACACCTTC
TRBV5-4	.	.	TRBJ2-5	CASSLAGAAQETQYF	TGTGCCAGCAGCTTGGCGGGGGCTGCACAAGAGACCCAGTACTTC
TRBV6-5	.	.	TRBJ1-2	CATAKARHYGYTF	TGTGCCACCGCGAAGGCCCGCCACTATGGCTACACCTTC
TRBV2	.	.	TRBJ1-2	CASSDITSYGYTF	TGTGCCAGCAGTGATATAACAAGCTATGGCTACACCTTC
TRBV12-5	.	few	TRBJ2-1	CASGFGGSGEQFF	TGTGCTAGTGGTTTCGGCGGGTCTGGTGAGCAGTTCTTC
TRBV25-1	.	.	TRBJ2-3	CASSERSDTQYF	TGTGCCAGCAGTGAAAGGTCAGATACGCAGTATTTT
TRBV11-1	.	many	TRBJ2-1	CASSLGGLSSYNEQFF	TGTGCCAGCAGCTTAGGGGGCCTAAGCTCCTACAATGAGCAGTTCTTC
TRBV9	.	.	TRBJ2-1	CASSGGSGLYNEQFF	TGTGCCAGCAGCGGGGGGAGCGGGCTATACAATGAGCAGTTCTTC
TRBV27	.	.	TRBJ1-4	CASSLRWNEKLFF	TGTGCCAGCAGTTTGCGGTGGAATGAAAAACTGTTTTTT
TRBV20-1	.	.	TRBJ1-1	CSARVRGVNTEAFF	TGCAGTGCCAGGGTGCGGGGGGTGAACACTGAAGCTTTCTTT
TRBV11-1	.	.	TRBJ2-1	CASSLFLGQTRNEQFF	TGTGCCAGCAGCTTATTCTTGGGCCAAACGCGGAATGAGCAGTTCTTC
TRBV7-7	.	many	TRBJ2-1	CASSLGQSNEQFF	TGTGCTAGCAGCTTAGGACAGAGTAATGAGCAGTTCTTC
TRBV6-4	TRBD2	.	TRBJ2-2	CASRASGGPTGELFF	TGTGCCAGCAGAGCTAGCGGGGGGCCTACCGGGGAGCTGTTTTTT
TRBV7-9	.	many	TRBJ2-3	CASSVDGDTQYF	TGTGCCAGCAGCGTAGACGGGGATACGCAGTATTTT